This TCR beta chain was profiled in a study of somatic mutations in cytotoxic T cells in rheumatoid arthritis. This CDR3 has 13 amino acids. CDR1 and CDR2 from the germline V gene are GTSNPN and SVGIG (reference sequence). J was trimmed by 6 bases and V by 7 bases; bases with no gene match: 8. Produced via immunoSEQ multiplex PCR; TCRdb's table is partial and in-frame only. The table has around 15,000 clones, more than 65% seen once; the top ten hold around 9.3%. This clone ranks as hyperexpanded. This sequence joins TRBV30 and TRBJ1-3, with TRBD1 matching over 8 bases. This clonotype was sampled from an adult with rheumatoid arthritis. The sequenced sample consisted of CD8+ T cells sorted from blood. The CDR3 region is CALRQGTLNTIYF. For the CDR3, the DNA is TGTGCCTTAAGACAGGGGACCTTAAACACCATATATTTT.